The table lists the clone carrying this T cell receptor (beta chain) with a few counts. The antigen is not known. This entry belongs to a study of identical twins. Points from the study as a whole: Those out-of-frame alpha sequences shared by twins showed an excess of low generation probability. The authors drew conclusions from cross-sectional statistical analysis rather than following the same donors.

cDNA carried unique molecular identifiers, and a universal primer site was added by template switching. TCRdb recomputed calls from the 5' RACE reads with MiXCR, one row per CDR3 protein. The sample carries some 300,000 distinct CDR3 sequences, approximately 13% recorded once. The CDR3 is made up of 12 amino acids. Germline lookup yields CDR1 MDHEN and CDR2 SYDVKM. V shed 5 bases and J shed 2 bases, with 7 bases lying between them. A further study also used this sample, focusing on yellow fever vaccine responses in identical twins.

Sequenced material: CD8+ T cells sorted from blood. The TCR sequence derives from a woman aged 18 to 35 in good health. The V call is TRBV28, the J call TRBJ2-7, with D uncertain. The chain's CDR3 is CASSPGTYEQYV. The CDR3 nucleotides read TGTGCCAGCAGTCCCGGTACCTACGAGCAGTACGTC.